This TCR beta chain came from a study of T cell responses to AZD1222 COVID-19 vaccine (dated by TCRdb to 2020 to 2023). Study-level background: A total of around 240 trial participants underwent TCR sequencing, of whom 200 to 220 had received two doses of AZD1222 and approximately 26 had received two doses of the MenACWY control vaccine. Enrollment into the trials was organized by age into subgroups of 18-55, 56-69 and 70-plus years, and those subgroups contained roughly 160, 29 and 62 TCR-sequenced participants, respectively.

Taken with the paper, the label for time point translates to: about 28 days (+/-7) after the second vaccine dose. The label giving this sample's treatment or condition can be read as: meningococcal conjugate vaccine given as trial control. Samples from vaccinated people were obtained from the UK trials COV001 and COV002, which included a single-blind randomized controlled phase 2/3 trial of AZD1222 (ChAdOx1 nCoV-19) in healthy adults. For TCRbeta chain sequencing, PBMC samples were collected from trial participants at day 0 and at day 28 after the second dose. Paper-wide results and their limitations: Only a handful of AZD1222 recipients were SARS-CoV-2 seropositive at baseline, limiting conclusions about previously exposed vaccinees. After two AZD1222 doses, spike-specific TCR breadth and depth were significantly higher than at day 0 and than in MenACWY recipients. The vaccine-associated CD4 TCRs covered the entire spike protein, and the dominant responses fell in regions 160-218 and 743-854. Epitopes outside the regions mutated in the B.1.351 and B.1.1.7 variants were reportedly recognized by nearly half of the unique spike-specific TCRs. The 56-69-year group was small, and its depth increase did not reach significance, likely because of low power. Because no day 14 peak-response samples were available, repertoires were characterized only after the peak T cell response. Participants were mostly white British, with more females than males. The authors suggested clonal diversity may have been underestimated.

On this clone itself: Its antigen is still unknown. No base-level quality is on record; no much larger clone is a single base apart.

The CDR3 regions of human TCRbeta chains were analyzed by immunosequencing. In the source study's methods: TCRs in the repertoires were compared against a reference library of SARS-CoV-2-specific TCRs that had been generated with the MIRA antigen-specificity platform. Breadth was defined as the fraction of unique TCRs that were SARS-CoV-2-associated, and depth was defined as the fraction of total T cells that were SARS-CoV-2-associated. Each spike-specific TCR was assigned to its reactive spike region and to a CD4 or CD8 class using the MIRA data. Log10-transformed breadth and depth values were compared by one-way ANOVA with Sidak's multiple comparisons tests. Drawn from immuneACCESS, this table holds only the in-frame rearrangements with V and J called that TCRdb kept. Clones are partly lost; checked studies trace under half to an unresolved V gene and leave the rest unexplained. D and trimming were read from the DNA, whereas the V and J calls and clone size are those reported in that table. In all, the sample holds 150,000 to 200,000 clones, and roughly nine tenths of those were seen once. In total, the top ten clones hold 3.6% of the sample.

This clonotype originated in an adult who received the MenACWY meningococcal vaccine as a control. The sequencing here drew on peripheral blood, taken 28 days after the second dose of the MenACWY control vaccine.

Here the CDR3 is given as CASSRESNQPQHF. The DNA sequence is as follows: TGTGCCAGCAGCAGGGAAAGCAATCAGCCCCAGCATTTT. Recombination joined TRBV6-4 with TRBJ1-5; TRBD1 is possibly the D segment (5 matching bases). V is shortened by 6 bases, J by 1 base, and the region joining them spans 7 bases. The CDR3 spans 13 residues, from the cysteine through the phenylalanine. The retained sequence is limited to the CDR3, 39 bases, with the frame set at the first base. CDR1 MRHNA and CDR2 SNTAGT are derived from the germline V gene.